The 21 T cell receptor beta chains listed next were all sequenced from one sample in a study of blood T cell repertoires in COVID-19. Sequencing used immunoSEQ multiplex PCR; TCRdb keeps in-frame clones, though not all of them. The table lists 58,000 or so clones, around 76% of them singletons, with 4.5% to 6% in the top ten. The sequencing input was peripheral blood. The receptors originated from a human donor in a cohort sampled during active COVID-19.

This clone appeared a few times. Here the CDR3 reads CASSTLYGEQYF. DNA for the CDR3: TGTGCCAGCAGCACGCTATACGGAGAACAGTACTTC. V usage is TRBV5-6 and J usage is TRBJ2-7; no definite D call. Germline V gene lookup returns CDR1 SGHDT and CDR2 YYEEEE. V was pared by 4 bases and J by 10 bases, with 15 bases between. This CDR3 region has 12 residues.

V is TRBV7-8 and J is TRBJ1-2, with D possibly matching TRBD1 (5 bases). The V end was cut by 1 base, the J end by 4 bases, with 19 bases between. The CDR3 has 17 amino acids. The germline V gene encodes CDR1 SGHVS and CDR2 FQNEAQ. This chain's CDR3 is CASSLEVVGRGGYGYTF. For the CDR3, the DNA is TGTGCCAGCAGCTTAGAAGTGGTGGGTCGGGGGGGCTATGGCTACACCTTC.

The rearrangement joins TRBV5-6 to TRBJ2-7; maybe TRBD1 (5 bases). The germline V gene encodes CDR1 SGHDT and CDR2 YYEEEE. Trimming stripped 1 base from V and 6 bases from J, with 17 bases between. The CDR3 is 15 amino acids. The DNA for the CDR3 is TGTGCCAGCAGCTTGCGTGTCCATATCAGGGCCGAGCAGTACTTC. Its translation: CASSLRVHIRAEQYF.

This clone has only a few counts. The rearrangement joins TRBV4-1 to TRBJ1-2; D perhaps matches TRBD1 (5 bases). The V end was cut by 2 bases, the J end by 6 bases, with 22 bases between. CDR3 size: 17 residues. Germline assignment: CDR1 MGHRA and CDR2 YSYEKL. In DNA form, the CDR3 reads TGCGCCAGCAGCCAACCGTCCAGGGCGCGCGGTCGTGATGGCTACACCTTC. It codes for CASSQPSRARGRDGYTF.

The chain combines TRBV7-9 with TRBJ2-7; D is uncertain. Germline CDR1 reads SEHNR; CDR2 reads FQNEAQ (reference sequence). V was trimmed by 4 bases and J by 4 bases, leaving 8 bases between them. This CDR3 has 12 residues. The CDR3 DNA is TGTGCCAGCAGCTCCACTAATTACGAGCAGTACTTC. Translated, it gives CASSSTNYEQYF.

This rearrangement joins TRBV6-1 to TRBJ2-7, with 9 bases identical to TRBD1. The V segment lost 2 bases and the J segment 3 bases; nucleotides outside the gene matches: 5. The V gene's germline CDR1 is MNHNS and CDR2 SASEGT. There are 15 residues in the CDR3. DNA for the CDR3: TGTGCCAGCAGTGAACGGGCGACAGGGGGCTACGAGCAGTACTTC. It yields the protein CASSERATGGYEQYF.

The chain carries TRBV2 and TRBJ2-7, with D hard to call. Trimming took off 0 bases at V and 0 bases at J, with 12 bases between the two ends. Germline values: CDR1 SNHLY, CDR2 FYNNEI. The CDR3 covers 16 residues. The CDR3 DNA sequence: TGTGCCAGCAGTGAAGCGCTTCAGGCAAGCTCCTACGAGCAGTACTTC. Amino acid sequence: CASSEALQASSYEQYF.

This clone was observed once. The chain combines TRBV29-1 with TRBJ2-1, with a possible D match to TRBD2 (7 bases). The V end was cut by 1 base, the J end by 0 bases, with 16 bases between. CDR1 and CDR2 from the germline V gene are SQVTM and ANQGSEA. CDR3 length equals 17 residues. The CDR3 reads CSVEVGGGFSSYNEQFF. The DNA of the CDR3 is TGCAGCGTTGAAGTAGGGGGAGGGTTTAGCTCCTACAATGAGCAGTTCTTC.

The chain is built from TRBV11-2 and TRBJ2-7; 10 bases are shared with TRBD2. The CDR3 totals 17 residues. J was trimmed by 4 bases and V by 5 bases; bases with no gene match: 14. The germline V gene has CDR1 SGHAT and CDR2 FQNNGV. The CDR3 region is CASSPTLASGSGYEQYF. For the CDR3, the DNA is TGTGCCAGCAGCCCCACGTTGGCTAGCGGGAGTGGATACGAGCAGTACTTC. Based on the CDR3 plus reference TRBV11-2 and TRBJ2-7, the full variable domain is EAGVAQSPRYKIIEKRQSVAFWCNPISGHATLYWYQQILGQGPKLLIQFQNNGVVDDSQLPKDRFSAERLKGVDSTLKIQPAKLEDSAVYLCASSPTLASGSGYEQYFGPGTRLTVT.

The CDR3 DNA reads as TGTGCCAGCAGCCCGGAGACTATCTCCTACGAGCAGTACTTC. It translates to CASSPETISYEQYF. V is TRBV7-8 and J is TRBJ2-7; D might be TRBD2 (5 bases). Trimming left V 5 bases short and J 0 bases short, with 11 bases between. The CDR3 spans 14 residues. Germline V lookup: CDR1 SGHVS, CDR2 FQNEAQ.

This clone occurred a few times. This sequence joins TRBV7-9 and TRBJ2-7, with D tentatively TRBD2 (6 bases). Trimming cost V 7 bases and J 0 bases, with 22 bases left between them. This CDR3 has 17 amino acids. Germline V gene data show CDR1 as SEHNR and CDR2 as FQNEAQ (reference sequence). The CDR3, as DNA: TGTGCCAGCACCAAATCCGCGGGACGACTCTCCTCCTACGAGCAGTACTTC. Its translation: CASTKSAGRLSSYEQYF.

This clone was picked up a small number of times. J is TRBJ2-5 and V is TRBV2; D gene uncertain. This CDR3 contains 15 residues. CDR1 is SNHLY, CDR2 FYNNEI, per germline. The ends were cut back, 6 bases at V and 5 bases at J, with 19 bases in the middle. The CDR3 loop is CASRLGPNPGETQYF. CDR3 nucleotides: TGTGCCAGCAGGTTGGGTCCGAACCCCGGGGAGACCCAGTACTTC.

This clone showed up just a few times. V usage is TRBV19 and J usage is TRBJ1-1; D is ambiguous. The CDR3 runs 15 residues. The germline CDR1 and CDR2 sequences are LNHDA and SQIVND (reference sequence). Trimming left V 5 bases short and J 4 bases short, with 17 bases between. The CDR3 DNA is TGTGCCAGTAGTCCTACATCCGACGGAGGCACTGAAGCTTTCTTT. It yields the protein CASSPTSDGGTEAFF.

V and J are TRBV19 and TRBJ1-5, with a weak D call TRBD1 (6 bases). Trimming took off 4 bases at V and 2 bases at J, with 12 bases between the two ends. This CDR3 spans 15 amino acids. Germline lookup yields CDR1 LNHDA and CDR2 SQIVND (reference sequence). The chain's CDR3 is CASSNLGGRNQPQHF. The CDR3 region has the DNA TGTGCCAGTAGTAACCTGGGGGGGCGCAATCAGCCCCAGCATTTT.

This chain uses TRBV6-6 with TRBJ2-7, with a possible D match to TRBD1 (5 bases). CDR3 size: 13 residues. CDR1 MNHNY and CDR2 SVGAGI come from the germline V gene (reference sequence). Trimming took off 4 bases at V and 2 bases at J, with 9 bases between the two ends. This CDR3 is CASSSTEPYEQYF. The CDR3 DNA reads as TGTGCCAGCAGTTCGACAGAGCCCTACGAGCAGTACTTC.

The chain is built from TRBV7-9 and TRBJ2-7, with TRBD1 identical over 8 bases. V was clipped by 5 bases and J by 4 bases; unmatched bases: 10. This CDR3 comprises 15 residues. Germline loops: CDR1 SEHNR, CDR2 FQNEAQ (reference sequence). CDR3 amino acids: CASSATGTGTYEQYF. The DNA of the CDR3 is TGTGCCAGCAGCGCGACCGGGACAGGAACGTACGAGCAGTACTTC.

In its sample, this clone is medium-sized. The chain carries TRBV19 and TRBJ2-6, with D unresolved. The CDR3 consists of 16 residues. Trimming shortened V by 2 bases and J by 0 bases, and 8 bases separated the two germline ends. Germline values: CDR1 LNHDA, CDR2 SQIVND (reference sequence). CDR3 sequence: CASSINLGSGANVLTF. The CDR3 DNA sequence: TGTGCCAGTAGTATAAACCTCGGCTCTGGGGCCAACGTCCTGACTTTC.

This sequence joins TRBV4-1 and TRBJ2-7; the match to TRBD2 covers 8 bases. Trimming at V came to 0 bases and at J to 0 bases, leaving 10 bases not matched to a gene. Germline V gene sequence: CDR1 MGHRA, CDR2 YSYEKL. The length of the CDR3 is 18 residues. CDR3 DNA sequence: TGCGCCAGCAGCCAAGATCGCAGCGGGGGACTTAGCTCCTACGAGCAGTACTTC. Its translation: CASSQDRSGGLSSYEQYF.

V gene TRBV7-2 combines with J gene TRBJ2-7, with D hard to call. Looked up from germline, CDR1 is SGHTA and CDR2 is FQGNSA. Trimming shortened V by 5 bases and J by 3 bases, and 17 bases separated the two germline ends. The CDR3 is 15 amino acids. This CDR3 is CASSPDKDSYYEQYF. The CDR3 DNA sequence: TGTGCCAGCAGCCCAGATAAAGACTCGTACTACGAGCAGTACTTC.

J is TRBJ1-5 and V is TRBV5-6; D is uncertain. Trimming removed 1 base at V and 4 bases at J, with 9 bases between. Germline CDR1 and CDR2: SGHDT and YYEEEE. This CDR3 comprises 14 residues. CDR3 in amino acids: CASSLISANQPQHF. The CDR3 nucleotides are TGTGCCAGCAGCTTGATCAGCGCTAATCAGCCCCAGCATTTT.

The chain recombines TRBV28 with TRBJ2-7; 8 bases align to TRBD2. The CDR3 extends over 16 amino acids. The V and J ends lost 3 bases and 3 bases, in that order; junction bases with no gene match: 10. Germline assignment: CDR1 MDHEN and CDR2 SYDVKM. The CDR3 protein is CASSFPTSGGDYEQYF. For the CDR3, the DNA is TGTGCCAGCAGTTTCCCCACTAGCGGAGGGGACTACGAGCAGTACTTC.